The source of this TCR beta chain is a study of blood T cells in healthy people across ages. This CDR3 contains 14 residues. Germline CDR1 SQVTM, CDR2 ANQGSEA. The ends were cut back, 3 bases at V and 4 bases at J, with 13 bases in the middle. Then a second PCR, running about 7 to 11 cycles, was carried out with a sample-barcoded 5' primer and a J-beta primer mix. TCRdb fed the 5' RACE reads into MiXCR, producing one record per CDR3 protein. The sample shows roughly 550,000 distinct CDR3 sequences, approximately 25% of them seen only once. This clonotype has more than one count but fewer than ten. This sample was also put to use in a study of T cells of mothers and their children.

The genes are TRBV29-1 and TRBJ1-3, with D possibly TRBD1 on 5 matching bases. The sequence came from a boy younger than 18 in good health. The sample taken for sequencing was blood. The DNA of the CDR3 is TGCAGCGTTGATGCAGGGTATCTGGGAAACACCATATATTTT. Translation gives CSVDAGYLGNTIYF.